This T cell receptor beta chain was captured by sequencing in a study of STAT3 mutations in large granular lymphocyte leukemia. Germline CDR1 reads MNHEY; CDR2 reads SMNVEV (reference sequence). After removal of 5 bases from V and 3 bases from J, the junction contained 6 bases not matched to a gene. This CDR3 region has 16 residues. Study results and limitations: Every T-LGLL patient had at least one immunodominant TCRbeta clonotype. All newly emerging clones after therapy were STAT3 wild type.

Libraries were prepared by immunoSEQ multiplex PCR; TCRdb keeps only in-frame clonotypes and omits some of them. This sample carries fewer than 11,000 clones, around 52% of them seen once, and the ten largest clones take about 9%. Regarding this clone: Its specificity is unknown.

This TCR was sampled from a boy younger than 18 with T-cell large granular lymphocyte leukemia. Some clones in this sample may be carry-over from other donors' samples. The chain has TRBV27 and TRBJ1-6; 8 positions match TRBD1. The sequenced sample consisted of peripheral blood mononuclear cells. CDR3 nucleotide sequence: TGTGCCAGCAGTACCGGACAGGGAAGCTATAATTCACCCCTCCACTTT. Its protein is CASSTGQGSYNSPLHF.